This T cell receptor (beta chain) was captured in a study of molecular identifiers for immune sequencing clone quantification. This clonotype has just a few counts. Preparation of the bulk TCR libraries relied on previously described methods and listed TCR primers. TCRdb used MiXCR to reprocess the PCR reads, holding one entry per CDR3 protein. Here the sample spans 490,000 or so distinct CDR3 sequences, about 21% being singletons. The V end was cut by 5 bases, the J end by 4 bases, with 9 bases between. Germline V gives CDR1 DFQATT, CDR2 SNEGSKA (reference sequence). CDR3 length equals 12 residues. The sample was naive CD8+ T cells from blood, with Jurkat cell RNA spiked in. The subset is: FACS-sorted CD8+CD4-CCR7+CD45RA+ naive T cells. The chain employs TRBV20-1 and TRBJ1-5, with D hard to call. The receptor comes from a human donor in good health. Some libraries in this study had Jurkat cell RNA spiked in. The CDR3 is CSASDGNQPQHF. CDR3 sequence (DNA): TGCAGTGCTTCCGACGGGAATCAGCCCCAGCATTTT.